This TCR beta chain was profiled in a study of T cell changes during pregnancy in multiple sclerosis. The protocol was immunoSEQ multiplex PCR, while the TCRdb copy is restricted to in-frame clones and leaves out a portion. The table includes 70,000 to 100,000 clones, 90% to 95% detected once. Sequencing was performed on peripheral blood, taken in the first trimester of pregnancy. This TCR came from a female donor with multiple sclerosis, enrolled in a pregnancy study.

In DNA, the CDR3 is TGTGCCAGCAGTTCACTAGCGGGAGCTACCTACGAGCAGTACTTC. It codes for CASSSLAGATYEQYF. The genes are TRBV27 and TRBJ2-7, with TRBD2 identical over 11 bases. Germline V gene lookup returns CDR1 MNHEY and CDR2 SMNVEV (reference sequence). The CDR3 loop spans 15 amino acids. V was clipped by 4 bases and J by 2 bases; unmatched bases: 4.